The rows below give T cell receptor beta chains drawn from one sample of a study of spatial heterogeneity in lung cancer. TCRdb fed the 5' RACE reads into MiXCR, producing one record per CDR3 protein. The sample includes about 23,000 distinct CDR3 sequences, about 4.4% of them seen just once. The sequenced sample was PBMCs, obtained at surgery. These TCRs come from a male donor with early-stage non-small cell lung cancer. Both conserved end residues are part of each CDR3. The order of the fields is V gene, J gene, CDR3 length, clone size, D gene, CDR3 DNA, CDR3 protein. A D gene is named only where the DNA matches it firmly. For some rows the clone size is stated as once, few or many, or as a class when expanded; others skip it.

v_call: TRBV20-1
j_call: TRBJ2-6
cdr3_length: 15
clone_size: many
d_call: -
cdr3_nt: TGCAGTGCTAGCCCCAGTAGGTCTGGGGCCAACGTCCTGACTTTC
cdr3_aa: CSASPSRSGANVLTF

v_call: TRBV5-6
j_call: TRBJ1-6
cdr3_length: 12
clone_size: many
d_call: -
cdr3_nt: TGTGCCAGCAGCTTGGAGAGTACACCCCTCCACTTT
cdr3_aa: CASSLESTPLHF

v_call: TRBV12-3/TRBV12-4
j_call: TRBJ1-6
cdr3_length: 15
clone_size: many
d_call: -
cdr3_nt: TGTGCCAGCAGCCCTGGGATCTCCTATAATTCACCCCTCCACTTT
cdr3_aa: CASSPGISYNSPLHF

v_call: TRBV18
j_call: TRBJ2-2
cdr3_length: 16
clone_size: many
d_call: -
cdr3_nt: TGTGCCAGCTCACCTTGGTCGAACCTGGATACCGGGGAGCTGTTTTTT
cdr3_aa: CASSPWSNLDTGELFF

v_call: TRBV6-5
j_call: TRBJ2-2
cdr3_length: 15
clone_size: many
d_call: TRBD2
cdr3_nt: TGTGCCAGCACCCCATTGGGCGGGGGGACCGGGGAGCTGTTTTTT
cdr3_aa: CASTPLGGGTGELFF

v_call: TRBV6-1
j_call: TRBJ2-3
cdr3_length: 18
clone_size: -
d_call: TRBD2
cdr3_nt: TGTGCCAGCAGTGAGGGGGGTACTAGCGGGAGTGGCACAGATACGCAGTATTTT
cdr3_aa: CASSEGGTSGSGTDTQYF

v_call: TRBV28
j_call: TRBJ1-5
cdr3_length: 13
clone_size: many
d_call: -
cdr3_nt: TGTGCCATATCGACAGGAATCAATCAGCCCCAGCATTTT
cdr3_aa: CAISTGINQPQHF

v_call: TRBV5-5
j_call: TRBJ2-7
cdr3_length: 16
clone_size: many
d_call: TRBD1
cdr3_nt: TGTGCCAGCAGCTTGGCGGCGGGACAGGATACCTACGAGCAGTACTTC
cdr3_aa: CASSLAAGQDTYEQYF

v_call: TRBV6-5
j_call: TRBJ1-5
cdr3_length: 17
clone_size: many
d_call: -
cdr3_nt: TGTGCCACACGCCGACAGGTCGGGGGAAGTAGCAATCAGCCCCAGCATTTT
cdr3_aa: CATRRQVGGSSNQPQHF

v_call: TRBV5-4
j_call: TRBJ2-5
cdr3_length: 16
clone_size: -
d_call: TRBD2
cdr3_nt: TGTGCCAGCAGCGCGGCTAGCGGGAGCTCCCAAGAGACCCAGTACTTC
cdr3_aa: CASSAASGSSQETQYF

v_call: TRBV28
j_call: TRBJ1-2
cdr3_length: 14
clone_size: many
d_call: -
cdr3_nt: TGTGCCAGTAACTTAGACCGGGACATCTATGGCTACACCTTC
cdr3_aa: CASNLDRDIYGYTF

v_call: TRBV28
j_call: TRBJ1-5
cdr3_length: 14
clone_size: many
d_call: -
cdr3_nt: TGTGCCAGCAGTTTAATAGCTAAAACGCAGCCCCAGCATTTT
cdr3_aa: CASSLIAKTQPQHF

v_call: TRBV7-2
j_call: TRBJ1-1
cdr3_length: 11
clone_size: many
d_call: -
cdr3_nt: TGTGCCAGCGGGAGAAAGACTGAAGCTTTCTTT
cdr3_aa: CASGRKTEAFF

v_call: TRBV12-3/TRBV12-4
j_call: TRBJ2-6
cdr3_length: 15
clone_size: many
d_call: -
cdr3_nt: TGTGCCAGCAGTGACGGGGTTTCTGGGGCCAACGTCCTGACTTTC
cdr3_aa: CASSDGVSGANVLTF

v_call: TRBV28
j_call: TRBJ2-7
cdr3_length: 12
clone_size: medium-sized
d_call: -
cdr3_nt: TGTGCCAGCAGTTTACTTGGGTACGAGCAGTACTTC
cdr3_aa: CASSLLGYEQYF

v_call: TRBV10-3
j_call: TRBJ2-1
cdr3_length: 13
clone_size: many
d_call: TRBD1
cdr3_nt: TGTGCCACTTCAGGGGGCTCCTACAATGAGCAGTTCTTC
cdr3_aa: CATSGGSYNEQFF

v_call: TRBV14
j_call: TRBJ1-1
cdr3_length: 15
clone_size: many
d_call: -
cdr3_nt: TGTGCCAGCAGCCTAGGGCAGAACCGGAACACTGAAGCTTTCTTT
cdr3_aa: CASSLGQNRNTEAFF

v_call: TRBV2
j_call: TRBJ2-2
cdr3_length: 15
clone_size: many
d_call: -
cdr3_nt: TGTGCCAGCAGTAAACAGGGTACCAACACCGGGGAGCTGTTTTTT
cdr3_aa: CASSKQGTNTGELFF

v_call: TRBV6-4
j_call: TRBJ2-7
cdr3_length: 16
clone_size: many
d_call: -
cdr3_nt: TGTGCCAGCAACCCCAGATCCGCAGGGCTTAGCTACGAGCAGTACTTC
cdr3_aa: CASNPRSAGLSYEQYF

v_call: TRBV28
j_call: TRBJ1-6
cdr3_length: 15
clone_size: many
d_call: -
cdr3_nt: TGTGCCAGCAGTTCCCCCTTGGGGGGCAATTCACCCCTCCACTTT
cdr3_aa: CASSSPLGGNSPLHF

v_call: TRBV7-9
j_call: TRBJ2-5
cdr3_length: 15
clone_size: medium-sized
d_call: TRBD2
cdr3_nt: TGTGCCAGCAGCTCCCCTGGCGGGGGGGCGGAGACCCAGTACTTC
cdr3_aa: CASSSPGGGAETQYF

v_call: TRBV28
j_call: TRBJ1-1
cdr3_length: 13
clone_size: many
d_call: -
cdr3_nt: TGTGCCAGCATTCTTCCCGGGAACACTGAAGCTTTCTTT
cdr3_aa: CASILPGNTEAFF

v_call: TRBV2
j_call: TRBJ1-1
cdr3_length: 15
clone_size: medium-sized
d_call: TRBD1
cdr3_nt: TGTGCCAGCATCGAGACAGGGGTTCTGGACACTGAAGCTTTCTTT
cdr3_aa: CASIETGVLDTEAFF

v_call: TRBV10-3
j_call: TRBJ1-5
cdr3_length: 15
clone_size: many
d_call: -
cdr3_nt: TGTGCCATCAGTGAGTCGGAAGAGAGAAATCAGCCCCAGCATTTT
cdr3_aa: CAISESEERNQPQHF

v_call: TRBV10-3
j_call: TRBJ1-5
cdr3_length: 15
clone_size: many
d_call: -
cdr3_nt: TGTGCCATCAGTGAACGAGGACGGGAGTTCGAGACCCAGCATTTT
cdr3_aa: CAISERGREFETQHF

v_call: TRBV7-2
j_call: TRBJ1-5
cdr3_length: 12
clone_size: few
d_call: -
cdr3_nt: TGTGCCAGCAGCACGAGCAATCAGCCCCAGCATTTT
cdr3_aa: CASSTSNQPQHF

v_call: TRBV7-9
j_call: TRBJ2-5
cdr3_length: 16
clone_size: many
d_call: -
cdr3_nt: TGTGCCAGCAGCCTTCTGACAGATTGGTACCAAGAGACCCAGTACTTC
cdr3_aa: CASSLLTDWYQETQYF

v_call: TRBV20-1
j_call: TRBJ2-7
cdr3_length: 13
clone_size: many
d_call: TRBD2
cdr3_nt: TGCAGTGCCCCCGGGACTAGCGGCTACGAGCAGTACTTC
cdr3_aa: CSAPGTSGYEQYF

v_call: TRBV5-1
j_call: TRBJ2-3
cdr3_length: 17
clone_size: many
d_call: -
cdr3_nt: TGCGCCAGCAGCCTCCCCACTAGCGCCCCAGGGGCAGATACGCAGTATTTT
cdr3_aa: CASSLPTSAPGADTQYF

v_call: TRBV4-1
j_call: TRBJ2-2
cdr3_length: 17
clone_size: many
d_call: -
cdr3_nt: TGCGCCAGCAGCCTCCCCCGGGGTGGGGCTAACACCGGGGAGCTGTTTTTT
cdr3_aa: CASSLPRGGANTGELFF

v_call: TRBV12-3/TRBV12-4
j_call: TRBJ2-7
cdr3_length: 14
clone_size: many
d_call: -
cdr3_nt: TGTGCCAGCAGTTTGGGAGGTAGGGCGGTTGAGCAGTACTTC
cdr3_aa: CASSLGGRAVEQYF

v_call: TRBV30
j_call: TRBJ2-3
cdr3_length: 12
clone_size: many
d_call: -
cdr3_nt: TGTGCCTGGAGTCAGACCGGGAATACGCAGTATTTT
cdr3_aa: CAWSQTGNTQYF

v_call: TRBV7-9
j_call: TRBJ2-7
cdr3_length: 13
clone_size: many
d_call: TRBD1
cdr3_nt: TGTGCCAGCAGCTCGGGACAGCTAGACGAGCAGTACTTC
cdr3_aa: CASSSGQLDEQYF

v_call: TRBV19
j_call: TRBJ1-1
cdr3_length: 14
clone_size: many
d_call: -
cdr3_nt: TGTGCCAGTAGTAAGCAAAATCGGAACACTGAAGCTTTCTTT
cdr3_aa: CASSKQNRNTEAFF

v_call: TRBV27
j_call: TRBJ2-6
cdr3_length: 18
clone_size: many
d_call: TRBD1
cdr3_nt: TGTGCCAGCAGTTCAACCCACAGGGGAATCCCTGGGGCCAACGTCCTGACTTTC
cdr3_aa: CASSSTHRGIPGANVLTF

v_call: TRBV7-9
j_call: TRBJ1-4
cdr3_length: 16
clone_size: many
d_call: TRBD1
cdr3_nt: TGTGCCAGCACCACCCGGCGGGGCAGGGGGCGTGAAAAACTGTTTTTT
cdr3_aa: CASTTRRGRGREKLFF

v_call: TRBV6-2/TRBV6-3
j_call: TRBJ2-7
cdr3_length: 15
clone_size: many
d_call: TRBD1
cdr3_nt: TGTGCCAGCAGAGGGCGTGGACAGGGGATCTACGAGCAGTACTTC
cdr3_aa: CASRGRGQGIYEQYF

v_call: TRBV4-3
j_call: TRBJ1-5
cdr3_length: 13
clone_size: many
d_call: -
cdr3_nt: TGCGCCAGCAGCCAAGGGCCCAGTCAGCCCCAGCATTTT
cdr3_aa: CASSQGPSQPQHF

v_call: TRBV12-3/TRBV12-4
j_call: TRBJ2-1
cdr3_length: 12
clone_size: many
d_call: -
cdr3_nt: TGTGCCAGCAGTCCCGAATACAATGAGCAGTTCTTC
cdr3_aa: CASSPEYNEQFF

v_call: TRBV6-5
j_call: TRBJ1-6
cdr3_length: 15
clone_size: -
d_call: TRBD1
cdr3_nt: TGTGCCAGCAGTTTCGGGACAGTGGGAAATTCACCCCTCCACTTT
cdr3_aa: CASSFGTVGNSPLHF

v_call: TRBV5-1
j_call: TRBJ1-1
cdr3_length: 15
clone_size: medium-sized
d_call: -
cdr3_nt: TGCGCCAGCAGCTTCTCCGGGTCCGGGAACACTGAAGCTTTCTTT
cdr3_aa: CASSFSGSGNTEAFF

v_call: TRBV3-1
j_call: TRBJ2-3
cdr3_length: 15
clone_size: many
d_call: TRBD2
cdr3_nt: TGTGCCAGCAGCCCCCGGACTAGCCCCACAGATACGCAGTATTTT
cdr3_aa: CASSPRTSPTDTQYF

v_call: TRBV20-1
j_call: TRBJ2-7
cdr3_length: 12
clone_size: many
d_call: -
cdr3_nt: TGCAGTGCTAGCCGGAATTCCTACGAGCAGTACTTC
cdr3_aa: CSASRNSYEQYF

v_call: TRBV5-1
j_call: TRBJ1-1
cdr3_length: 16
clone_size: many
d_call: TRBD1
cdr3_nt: TGCGCCACCAAGGAGGGGGACAGGGGGCGTTGGACTGAAGCTTTCTTT
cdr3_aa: CATKEGDRGRWTEAFF

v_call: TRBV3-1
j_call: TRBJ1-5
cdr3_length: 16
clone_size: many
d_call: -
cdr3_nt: TGTGCCAGCAGCCCGGAGTTTCCAGGGGACGCTCAGCCCCAGCATTTT
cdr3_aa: CASSPEFPGDAQPQHF

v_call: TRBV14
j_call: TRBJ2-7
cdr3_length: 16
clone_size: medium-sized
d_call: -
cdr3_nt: TGTGCCAGCAGCCAAGCCCAGGGACTTCTCTCTTACGAGCAGTACTTC
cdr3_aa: CASSQAQGLLSYEQYF

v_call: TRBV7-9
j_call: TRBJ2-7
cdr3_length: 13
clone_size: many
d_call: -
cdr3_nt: TGTGCCAGCAGCTCCCCTAGGGACTACGAGCAGTACTTC
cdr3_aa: CASSSPRDYEQYF

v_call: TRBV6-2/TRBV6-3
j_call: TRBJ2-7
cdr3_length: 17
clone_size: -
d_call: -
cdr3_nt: TGTGCCAGCAGGCCCCCCCTCGGGTCCTTGAGCTCCTACGAGCAGTACTTC
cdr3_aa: CASRPPLGSLSSYEQYF

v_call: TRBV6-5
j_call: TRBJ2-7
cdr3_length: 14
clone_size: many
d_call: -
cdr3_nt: TGTGCCAGCAGTTACGATCCCCAGACCTACGAGCAGTACTTC
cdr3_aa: CASSYDPQTYEQYF

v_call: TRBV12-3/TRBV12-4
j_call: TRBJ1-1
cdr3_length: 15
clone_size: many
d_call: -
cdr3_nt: TGTGCCAGCAGGACTAGGACGCAGGGATGGACTGAAGCTTTCTTT
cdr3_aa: CASRTRTQGWTEAFF

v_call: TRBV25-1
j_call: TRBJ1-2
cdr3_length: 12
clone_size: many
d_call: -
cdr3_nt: TGTGCCAGCGCAAGGACGGACTATGGCTACACCTTC
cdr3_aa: CASARTDYGYTF

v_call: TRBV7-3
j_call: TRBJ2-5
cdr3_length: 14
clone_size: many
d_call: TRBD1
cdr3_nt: TGTGCCAGCAGCCGAACAGGGGGCCAAGAGACCCAGTACTTC
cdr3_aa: CASSRTGGQETQYF

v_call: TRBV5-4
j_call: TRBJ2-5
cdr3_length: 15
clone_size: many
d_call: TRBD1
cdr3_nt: TGTGCCAGCAGCTTGAACAGGGGGTTAGGAGAGACCCAGTACTTC
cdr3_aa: CASSLNRGLGETQYF

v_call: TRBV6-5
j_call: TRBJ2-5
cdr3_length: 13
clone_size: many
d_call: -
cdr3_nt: TGTGCCAGCAGTTGGGGACACCGAGAGACCCAGTACTTC
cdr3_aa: CASSWGHRETQYF

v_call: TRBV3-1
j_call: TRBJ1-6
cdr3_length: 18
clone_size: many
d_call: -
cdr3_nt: TGTGCCAGCAGCCAAGATCTCCACGACGGGGTATTATTTTCACCCCTCCACTTT
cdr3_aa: CASSQDLHDGVLFSPLHF

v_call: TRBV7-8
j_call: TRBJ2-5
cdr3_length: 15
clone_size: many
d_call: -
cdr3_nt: TGTGCCAGCAGCTTAGCCAGGGATGGGCGAGAGACCCAGTACTTC
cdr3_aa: CASSLARDGRETQYF

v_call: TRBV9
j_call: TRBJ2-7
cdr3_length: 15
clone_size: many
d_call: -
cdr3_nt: TGTGCCAGCAGCGTAGTGACAGGGACGGGGGACGAGCAGTACTTC
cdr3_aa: CASSVVTGTGDEQYF

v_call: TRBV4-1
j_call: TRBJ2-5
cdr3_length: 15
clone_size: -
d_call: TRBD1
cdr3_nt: TGCGCCAGCAGCCGAGAGGACAGGGGGCGAGAGACCCAGTACTTC
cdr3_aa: CASSREDRGRETQYF

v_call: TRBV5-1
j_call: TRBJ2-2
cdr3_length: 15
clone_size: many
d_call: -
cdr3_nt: TGCGCCAGCAGCACCACGACAGGAATTACCGGGGAGCTGTTTTTT
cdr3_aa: CASSTTTGITGELFF